This T cell receptor (beta chain) originates from a study of vaccination and CD4 T cells after COVID-19 (dated by TCRdb to between 2021 and 2023). A note on the overall study: SARS-CoV-2 positivity had been established in the convalescent patients by nasal swab PCR, and mild disease was recorded in roughly 10 of these patients and severe disease in one. Six males and four females were included in the convalescent cohort, with two Hispanic individuals, seven Caucasians, two Asians and one multiracial person represented. In around 9 COVID-19 convalescent patients and a handful of infection-naive healthy vaccine recipients, researchers compared the spike-specific CD4+ TCR repertoire from before mRNA vaccination with the repertoire from after. The cultures were stimulated with overlapping spike peptide pools from SARS-CoV-2 and from the common cold coronaviruses HCoV-NL63, HCoV-OC43 and HCoV-229E. Each participant got two doses of either the Pfizer-BioNTech BNT162b2 vaccine (n=8) or the Moderna mRNA-1273 vaccine (n=2). Control cultures used a CEFX viral epitope pool as positive control, an HIV-1 Nef peptide pool as negative control, or no peptide. Post-vaccine blood samples were taken a median of around 68 days after the second vaccine dose, with a range of roughly 13 to 250 days. Post-COVID blood samples were collected from convalescent patients a median of approximately 93 days after diagnosis, with a range of about 35 to 161 days. Summary of the overall study and its limitations: Among the post-vaccine SARS-CoV-2-reactive clones in convalescent patients, a median approximately 86% showed up only after vaccination, which suggests vaccine-specific priming. An increase in the median number of SARS-CoV-2-reactive clonotypes from around 20 after infection to roughly 36 after vaccination was observed, but the change was not found to be significant. The number of convalescent patients in the study was relatively small, and the study did not examine early timepoints following natural infection. In convalescent patients, nearly all vaccine-specific clones (304 of 307) were found to be mono-reactive for SARS-CoV-2 spike rather than cross-reactive with common cold coronaviruses.

Unmatched junction bases come to 0, with V trimmed by 4 bases and J by 1 base. CDR3 length: 14 amino acids, cysteine to phenylalanine. The kept DNA is CDR3 alone, 42 bases in frame from the first base. The germline V gene gives CDR1 as ENHRY and CDR2 as SYGVKD. What the treatment or condition label conveys for this sample: roughly 10-day PBMC culture with coronavirus spike peptide pools or control peptides (ViraFEST assay). The ViraFEST assay, used in the study, expanded antigen-specific T cells with peptide pools and then identified the expanded clonotypes through TCR sequencing. The positive SARS-CoV-2 PCR tests of the convalescent patients were dated from March to December 2020, before the Alpha, Beta and Delta variants emerged in the United States. Each well held about 2.2 million PBMCs cultured in IMDM containing approximately 5% human AB serum and 9 to 10 IU/ml IL-2, with about 10 ug/ml peptide pools added. Half of the culture medium was replaced with fresh IL-2-containing medium on days 3 and 7. After 10 to 11 days of culture, CD4+ T cells were isolated by negative selection with the EasySep CD4+ T cell isolation kit. Ficoll-Paque Plus gradient centrifugation was used to isolate PBMCs from whole blood, and the isolated PBMCs were then either used fresh or cryopreserved at -140C. Culture conditions were generally each tested in triplicate wells.

Library preparation was by PCR. DNA from cultured CD4+ T cells underwent TCR sequencing with the Oncomine TCR Beta short-read assay at the Johns Hopkins FTIC core. The QIAamp micro DNA kit was used to extract genomic DNA from the cultured CD4+ T cells. Oncomine TCR Beta libraries made from cultured CD4+ T cells were pooled using unique dual indexes and sequenced on an Illumina iSeq 100. In the original analysis: Non-productive sequences were filtered out, and CDR3s that did not start with C, did not end with F or W, or were shorter than 7 amino acids were discarded. The MANAFEST web application identified antigen-specific clonotypes by comparing peptide-stimulated wells against reference wells and other culture wells. Positive clones required FDR below 0.05, an odds ratio above 5, and productive frequency above 0.1% in at least two of three replicate wells. Cross-reactive clonotypes were defined as significantly expanded in both SARS-CoV-2 spike wells and at least one common cold coronavirus spike condition. Similarity between CDR3 sequences was evaluated in R version 3.6.1 using Levenshtein distances (stringdist) and unrooted phylogenetic trees (ape). TCRdb reprocessed the public reads (quality trimming at Q25 with fastp, clone calling with MiXCR) and kept in-frame beta chains. Duplicate CDR3 protein sequences are folded into a single record with the most common DNA and genes. TCRdb's processing, not the study's, gives the V and J calls here. The sample table shows 9,500 or so distinct CDR3 sequences, and roughly 70% are seen once. The ten largest account for more than 35% of the sample.

Note on this clonotype: It has no known antigen specificity. Base-call qualities are not available, and no considerably larger clone is one nucleotide away.

This chain is built from TRBV10-3 and TRBJ2-2, and 7 junction bases match TRBD1. The TCR comes from a human donor who had recovered from COVID-19. The sequenced sample was CD4+ T cells from blood, cultured in vitro. This receptor carries the CDR3 CAISGQGNTGELFF. In nucleotide form, the sequence is TGTGCCATCAGTGGACAGGGGAACACCGGGGAGCTGTTTTTT.